A single sample gave rise to the 23 T cell receptor beta chains below, sequenced in a study of blood T cell repertoires in COVID-19 (TCRdb year 2020). The library was produced with the immunoSEQ multiplex PCR assay. Imported from immuneACCESS, the table was reduced by TCRdb to in-frame sequences with V and J called. These copies leave out some clones; in studies compared against another copy, an unresolved V gene accounts for under half, and the cause of the remainder is not known. For this sample the table gives 130,000 or so clones, of which roughly 90% were detected only once. More than 15% of the sample goes to the ten largest clones. Sample: peripheral blood. These receptors were taken from a middle-aged man with active or convalescent COVID-19.

V is TRBV28 and J is TRBJ1-1, with 7 bases matching TRBD1. Trimming at V came to 5 bases and at J to 4 bases, leaving 7 bases not matched to a gene. This CDR3 has 14 residues. The germline V gene has CDR1 MDHEN and CDR2 SYDVKM. The chain's CDR3 is CASSIQGRVTEAFF. The CDR3 DNA follows: TGTGCCAGCAGTATACAGGGGCGAGTCACTGAAGCTTTCTTT. Full variable domain (rest looked up from reference TRBV28 and TRBJ1-1): DVKVTQSSRYLVKRTGEKVFLECVQDMDHENMFWYRQDPGLGLRLIYFSYDVKMKEKGDIPEGYSVSREKKERFSLILESASTNQTSMYLCASSIQGRVTEAFFGQGTRLTVV.

This clone came up once. The V call is TRBV11-2, the J call TRBJ2-7; the match to TRBD1 covers 8 bases. J lost 0 bases, V lost 4 bases, and 2 bases had no gene match. This CDR3 is 14 amino acids long. CDR1 and CDR2 from the germline V gene are SGHAT and FQNNGV. CDR3 sequence (DNA): TGTGCCAGCAGCTGGGACAGGAGCTCCTACGAGCAGTACTTC. Translated, it gives CASSWDRSSYEQYF.

The chain couples TRBV9 to TRBJ2-1, with 10 bases identical to TRBD2. CDR3 length: 16 amino acids. The trim removed 0 bases at V and 8 bases at J, leaving 8 bases unmatched. Germline V gives CDR1 SGDLS, CDR2 YYNGEE. CDR3 protein: CASSVAVTSGPDEQFF. CDR3 nucleotide sequence: TGTGCCAGCAGCGTAGCTGTGACTAGCGGGCCGGATGAGCAGTTCTTC.

V and J are TRBV29-1 and TRBJ1-2, with D perhaps matching TRBD1 (6 bases). Germline V gene sequence: CDR1 SQVTM, CDR2 ANQGSEA. The CDR3 runs to 14 residues. V was trimmed by 1 base and J by 3 bases, leaving 12 bases between them. The CDR3 protein is CSVEGVDSDYGYTF. CDR3 coding DNA: TGCAGCGTTGAAGGGGTGGACAGTGACTATGGCTACACCTTC.

The rearrangement uses TRBV12-3 or TRBV12-4 and TRBJ2-7, with TRBD2 matching 8 bases. J lost 2 bases, V lost 3 bases, and 0 bases had no gene match. The CDR3 loop spans 13 amino acids. CDR3 sequence reads: CASSFGGAYEQYF. The CDR3 nucleotides read TGTGCCAGCAGTTTCGGGGGGGCCTACGAGCAGTACTTC.

This chain links TRBV12-5 with TRBJ1-5, with 9 bases matching TRBD1. Germline V lookup: CDR1 LGHNT, CDR2 FRNRAP. The CDR3 runs 17 residues. The V segment lost 1 base and the J segment 4 bases; nucleotides outside the gene matches: 8. CDR3 sequence: CASGLDRGTGMNQPQHF. The CDR3 DNA is TGTGCTAGTGGTTTGGATCGAGGGACAGGGATGAATCAGCCCCAGCATTTT.

The chain has TRBV24-1 and TRBJ2-2; TRBD1 matches at 8 bases. Germline V gene sequence: CDR1 KGHDR, CDR2 SFDVKD. V trimming: 6 bases; J trimming: 4 bases; junction bases outside the gene matches: 12. The length of the CDR3 is 17 residues. The CDR3 nucleotides read TGTGCCACCAGTAAGGGACAGGCGGTAAGGGGCACCGGGGAGCTGTTTTTT. Residues: CATSKGQAVRGTGELFF.

This clone was detected a few times. The chain employs TRBV27 and TRBJ1-2; D gene unclear. The CDR3 has 13 amino acids. Trimming shortened V by 2 bases and J by 3 bases, and 7 bases separated the two germline ends. Germline CDR1 reads MNHEY; CDR2 reads SMNVEV (reference sequence). CDR3 nucleotide sequence: TGTGCCAGCAGTTTACGGGGAGACTATGGCTACACCTTC. It is translated as CASSLRGDYGYTF.

The chain carries TRBV9 and TRBJ1-2; D possibly corresponds to TRBD1 (6 bases). The CDR3 loop spans 17 amino acids. Germline values: CDR1 SGDLS, CDR2 YYNGEE. V was shortened by 3 bases and J by 4 bases, with 22 bases between the two germline ends. The CDR3 DNA reads as TGTGCCAGCAGCGACCGGGACACGGAACCCGCGGGCTATGGCTACACCTTC. This encodes CASSDRDTEPAGYGYTF.

The genes are TRBV29-1 and TRBJ1-3; 8 positions match TRBD1. The length of the CDR3 is 14 residues. The germline gives CDR1 SQVTM, CDR2 ANQGSEA. V dropped 3 bases and J dropped 5; count of bases not matched to a gene: 6. Written as DNA, the CDR3 is TGCAGCGTTGATATCAGGACAGGGCGAAACACCATATATTTT. Translation: CSVDIRTGRNTIYF. The entire variable domain, with the rest obtained from reference TRBV29-1 and TRBJ1-3, is as follows: SAVISQKPSRDICQRGTSLTIQCQVDSQVTMMFWYRQQPGQSLTLIATANQGSEATYESGFVIDKFPISRPNLTFSTLTVSNMSPEDSSIYLCSVDIRTGRNTIYFGEGSWLTVV.

This chain links TRBV28 with TRBJ2-2, with 7 bases lining up with TRBD1. Trimming took 8 bases from V and 1 from J; bases not matched to a gene: 4. Germline V gene sequence: CDR1 MDHEN, CDR2 SYDVKM. The CDR3 has 14 residues. Here the CDR3 reads CASLGQLNTGELFF. CDR3 in DNA: TGTGCCAGCCTGGGACAGCTGAACACCGGGGAGCTGTTTTTT.

The V call is TRBV2, the J call TRBJ2-5, with D maybe TRBD2 (6 bases). The CDR3 covers 13 residues. V lost 7 bases to trimming and J lost 5 bases, with 14 bases between them. Looked up from germline, CDR1 is SNHLY and CDR2 is FYNNEI. The CDR3 nucleotides read TGTGCCAGCAAAGCGGGTGGGTTGGAGACCCAGTACTTC. Translation: CASKAGGLETQYF.

The DNA of the CDR3 is TGCAGCGTTGAAACCGGACAAAACACTGAAGCTTTCTTT. Its translation: CSVETGQNTEAFF. The genes are TRBV29-1 and TRBJ1-1, with D possibly being TRBD1 (5 bases). Trimming shortened V by 2 bases and J by 2 bases, and 9 bases separated the two germline ends. The CDR3 contains 13 residues. Germline V gene data show CDR1 as SQVTM and CDR2 as ANQGSEA.

The gene calls are TRBV21-1 and TRBJ1-6. TRBV21-1 is deemed a pseudogene. The CDR3 is made up of 14 amino acids. The CDR3 DNA sequence: TGTGCCAGCACTACTTACCGGTATAATTCACCCCTCCACTTT. It is translated as CASTTYRYNSPLHF.

The V call is TRBV7-2, the J call TRBJ1-4; TRBD1 is a possible D gene (6 bases). V gave up 1 base and J gave up 6 bases, with 12 bases separating them. This CDR3 contains 15 residues. Germline CDR1 and CDR2: SGHTA and FQGNSA. CDR3 sequence reads: CASSLGGRGYEKLFF. The CDR3 DNA is TGTGCCAGCAGCTTAGGTGGCAGGGGCTATGAAAAACTGTTTTTT.

The chain combines TRBV12-2 with TRBJ1-3. TRBV12-2 is annotated as a pseudogene. The CDR3 loop spans 15 amino acids. The CDR3 sequence is CASHPPGVAGNTIYF. The CDR3 DNA is TGTGCAAGTCATCCCCCGGGGGTAGCTGGAAACACCATATATTTT.

The chain couples TRBV24-1 to TRBJ1-5, with D uncertain. CDR1 is KGHDR and CDR2 is SFDVKD in the germline V gene. V was clipped by 3 bases and J by 2 bases, with 4 bases between them. The CDR3 covers 13 residues. CDR3 region: CATSDHGNQPQHF. DNA for the CDR3: TGTGCCACCAGTGATCATGGCAATCAGCCCCAGCATTTT.

The chain employs TRBV7-6 and TRBJ1-4; D may be TRBD1 (5 bases). The germline V gene has CDR1 SGHVS and CDR2 FNYEAQ. V was pared by 5 bases and J by 6 bases, with 13 bases between. The CDR3 length is 14 residues. CDR3 loop: CASSAMGRDEKLFF. CDR3 sequence (DNA): TGTGCCAGCAGCGCTATGGGGCGCGATGAAAAACTGTTTTTT.

This chain joins TRBV28 and TRBJ2-3; D is possibly TRBD2 (6 bases). V lost 6 bases and J lost 2, with 15 bases in between. Germline values: CDR1 MDHEN, CDR2 SYDVKM. This CDR3 region has 15 residues. The CDR3 DNA reads as TGTGCCAGCAGCGCACCTAGCGAGCTCACAGATACGCAGTATTTT. Translation gives CASSAPSELTDTQYF.

The chain joins TRBV30 to TRBJ2-1; TRBD2 is a possible D gene (6 bases). The germline V and J ends were trimmed by 3 bases and 0 bases, with 15 bases remaining between them. Germline values: CDR1 GTSNPN, CDR2 SVGIG (reference sequence). This CDR3 has 16 residues. The CDR3 coding sequence is TGTGCCTGGAGGGGGGGTAGCGCCTACTCCTACAATGAGCAGTTCTTC. It is translated as CAWRGGSAYSYNEQFF.

The chain carries TRBV9 and TRBJ2-3; no clear D. Trimming stripped 0 bases from V and 2 bases from J, with 13 bases between. The CDR3 covers 16 residues. Germline V gene data show CDR1 as SGDLS and CDR2 as YYNGEE. CDR3 in DNA: TGTGCCAGCAGCGTAGGTGTGGGCAGAGACACAGATACGCAGTATTTT. Encoded protein: CASSVGVGRDTDTQYF.

This clone was seen once. This chain joins TRBV28 and TRBJ2-6, with D possibly being TRBD1 (5 bases). The CDR3 runs 15 residues. Germline V gives CDR1 MDHEN, CDR2 SYDVKM. V lost 5 bases to trimming and J lost 2 bases, with 10 bases between them. CDR3 nucleotide sequence: TGTGCCAGCAGTCTAGGGGTTACTGGGGCCAACGTCCTGACTTTC. Translated, it gives CASSLGVTGANVLTF.

The gene calls are TRBV28 and TRBJ1-4; D is ambiguous. The germline V and J ends were trimmed by 7 bases and 7 bases, with 16 bases remaining between them. Germline lookup yields CDR1 MDHEN and CDR2 SYDVKM. The CDR3 has 14 residues. DNA of the CDR3: TGTGCCAGCAAGGTAGCGGGCCGCGGTGAAAAACTGTTTTTT. Translating it yields CASKVAGRGEKLFF.